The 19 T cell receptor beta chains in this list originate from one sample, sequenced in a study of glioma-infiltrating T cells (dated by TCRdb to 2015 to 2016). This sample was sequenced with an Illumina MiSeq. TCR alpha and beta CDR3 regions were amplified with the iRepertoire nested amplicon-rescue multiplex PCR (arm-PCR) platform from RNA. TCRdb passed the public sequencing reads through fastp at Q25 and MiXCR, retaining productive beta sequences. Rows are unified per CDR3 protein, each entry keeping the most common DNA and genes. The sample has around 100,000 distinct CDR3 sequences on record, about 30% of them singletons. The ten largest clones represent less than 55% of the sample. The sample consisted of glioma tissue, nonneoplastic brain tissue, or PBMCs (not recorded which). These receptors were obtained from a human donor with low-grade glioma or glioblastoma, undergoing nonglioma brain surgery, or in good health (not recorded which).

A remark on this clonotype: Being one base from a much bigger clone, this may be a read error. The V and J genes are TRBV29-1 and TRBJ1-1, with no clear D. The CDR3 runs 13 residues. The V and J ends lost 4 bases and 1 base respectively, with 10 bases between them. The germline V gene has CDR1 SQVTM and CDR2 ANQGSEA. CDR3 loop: CSVVSQTNTEAFF. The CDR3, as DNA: TGCAGCGTTGTAAGCCAGACGAACACTGAAGCTTTCTTT. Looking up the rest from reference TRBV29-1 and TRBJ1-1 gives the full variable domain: SAVISQKPSRDICQRGTSLTIQCQVDSQVTMMFWYRQQPGQSLTLIATANQGSEATYESGFVIDKFPISRPNLTFSTLTVSNMSPEDSSIYLCSVVSQTNTEAFFGQGTRLTVV.

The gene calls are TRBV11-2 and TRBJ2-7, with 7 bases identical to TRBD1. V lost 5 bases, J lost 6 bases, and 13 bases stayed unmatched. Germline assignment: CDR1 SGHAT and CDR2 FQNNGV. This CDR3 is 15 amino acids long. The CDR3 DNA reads TGTGCCAGCAGCCTTACCGGGACAGCTTTAGGCGAGCAGTACTTC. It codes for CASSLTGTALGEQYF.

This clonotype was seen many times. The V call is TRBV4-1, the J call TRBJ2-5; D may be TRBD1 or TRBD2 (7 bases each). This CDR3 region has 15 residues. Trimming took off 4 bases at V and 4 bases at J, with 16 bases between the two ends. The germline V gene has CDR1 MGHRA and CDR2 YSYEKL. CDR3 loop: CASSPQGGFVETQYF. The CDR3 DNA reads TGCGCCAGCAGCCCTCAGGGGGGGTTCGTAGAGACCCAGTACTTC.

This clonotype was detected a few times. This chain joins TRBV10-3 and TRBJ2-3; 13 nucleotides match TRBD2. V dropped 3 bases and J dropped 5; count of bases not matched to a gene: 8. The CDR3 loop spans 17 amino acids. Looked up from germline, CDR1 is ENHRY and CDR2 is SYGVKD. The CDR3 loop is CAISDNLLAGGRDTQYF. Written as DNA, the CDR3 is TGTGCCATCAGTGATAACCTACTAGCGGGGGGGAGAGATACGCAGTATTTT.

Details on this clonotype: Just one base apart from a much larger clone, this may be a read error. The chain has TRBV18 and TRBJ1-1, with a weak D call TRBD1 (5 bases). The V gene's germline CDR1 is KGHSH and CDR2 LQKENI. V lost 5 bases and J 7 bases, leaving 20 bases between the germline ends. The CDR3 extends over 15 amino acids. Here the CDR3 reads CASSAVTGTTDEAFF. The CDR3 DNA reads TGTGCCAGCTCAGCCGTAACCGGGACGACCGATGAAGCTTTCTTT.

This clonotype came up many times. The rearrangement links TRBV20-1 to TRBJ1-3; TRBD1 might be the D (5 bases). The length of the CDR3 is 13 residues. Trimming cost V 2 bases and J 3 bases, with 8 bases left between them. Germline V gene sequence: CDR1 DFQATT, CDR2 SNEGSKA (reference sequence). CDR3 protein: CSARRGIGNTIYF. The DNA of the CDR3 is TGCAGTGCTAGAAGGGGCATTGGAAACACCATATATTTT.

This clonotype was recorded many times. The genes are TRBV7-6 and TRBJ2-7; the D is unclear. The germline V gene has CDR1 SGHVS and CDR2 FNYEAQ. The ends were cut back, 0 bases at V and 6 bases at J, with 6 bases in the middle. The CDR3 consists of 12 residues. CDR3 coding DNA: TGTGCCAGCAGCTTAGCAGGGCCCGAGCAGTACTTC. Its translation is CASSLAGPEQYF.

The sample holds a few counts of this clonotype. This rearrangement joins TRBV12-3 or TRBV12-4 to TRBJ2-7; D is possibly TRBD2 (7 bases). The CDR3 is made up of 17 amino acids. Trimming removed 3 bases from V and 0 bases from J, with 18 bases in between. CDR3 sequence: CASSFPSRGLPSYEQYF. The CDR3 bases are TGTGCCAGCAGTTTCCCCAGCAGGGGACTACCCTCCTACGAGCAGTACTTC.

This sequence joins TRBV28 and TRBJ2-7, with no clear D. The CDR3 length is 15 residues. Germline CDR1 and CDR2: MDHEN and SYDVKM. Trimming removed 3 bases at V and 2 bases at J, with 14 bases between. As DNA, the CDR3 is TGTGCCAGCAGTTTCAGCAGCCTCCCCCCCTACGAGCAGTACTTC. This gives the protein CASSFSSLPPYEQYF.

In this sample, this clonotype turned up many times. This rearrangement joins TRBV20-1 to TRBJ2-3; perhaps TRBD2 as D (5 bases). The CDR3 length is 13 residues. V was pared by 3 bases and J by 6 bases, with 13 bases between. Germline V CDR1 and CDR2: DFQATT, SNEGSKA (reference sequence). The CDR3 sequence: CSARDSRTDTQYF. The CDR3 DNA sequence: TGCAGTGCTAGGGACTCAAGGACCGATACGCAGTATTTT.

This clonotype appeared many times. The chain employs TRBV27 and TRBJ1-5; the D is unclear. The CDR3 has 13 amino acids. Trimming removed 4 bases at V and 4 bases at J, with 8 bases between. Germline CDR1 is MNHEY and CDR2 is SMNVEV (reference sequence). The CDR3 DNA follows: TGTGCCAGCAGTTGGTCCGCGAATCAGCCCCAGCATTTT. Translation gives CASSWSANQPQHF.

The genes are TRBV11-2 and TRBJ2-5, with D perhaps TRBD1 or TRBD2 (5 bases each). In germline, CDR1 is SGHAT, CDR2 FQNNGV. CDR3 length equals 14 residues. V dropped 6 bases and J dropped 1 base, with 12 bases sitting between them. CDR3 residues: CASSRDGIQETQYF. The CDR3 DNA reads TGTGCCAGCAGTCGGGACGGAATCCAAGAGACCCAGTACTTC.

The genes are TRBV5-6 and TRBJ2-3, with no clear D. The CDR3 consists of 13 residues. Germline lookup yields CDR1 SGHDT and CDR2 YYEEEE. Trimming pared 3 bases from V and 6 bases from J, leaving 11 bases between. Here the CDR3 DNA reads TGTGCCAGCAGCTCCAACCCTGGGGATACGCAGTATTTT. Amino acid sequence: CASSSNPGDTQYF. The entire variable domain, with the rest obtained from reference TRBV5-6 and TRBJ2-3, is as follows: DAGVTQSPTHLIKTRGQQVTLRCSPKSGHDTVSWYQQALGQGPQFIFQYYEEEERQRGNFPDRFSGHQFPNYSSELNVNALLLGDSALYLCASSSNPGDTQYFGPGTRLTVL.

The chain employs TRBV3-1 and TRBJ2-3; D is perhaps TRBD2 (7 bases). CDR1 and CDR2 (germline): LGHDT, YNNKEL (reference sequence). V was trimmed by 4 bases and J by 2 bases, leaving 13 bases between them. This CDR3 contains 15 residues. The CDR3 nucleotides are TGTGCCAGCAGCCCGGCGGGGGCCAACACAGATACGCAGTATTTT. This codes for CASSPAGANTDTQYF.

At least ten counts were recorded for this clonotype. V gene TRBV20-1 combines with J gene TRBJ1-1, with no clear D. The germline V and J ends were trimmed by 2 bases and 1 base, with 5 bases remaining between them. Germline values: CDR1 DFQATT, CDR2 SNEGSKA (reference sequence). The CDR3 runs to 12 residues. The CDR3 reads CSARFGNTEAFF. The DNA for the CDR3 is TGCAGTGCTAGATTCGGGAACACTGAAGCTTTCTTT.

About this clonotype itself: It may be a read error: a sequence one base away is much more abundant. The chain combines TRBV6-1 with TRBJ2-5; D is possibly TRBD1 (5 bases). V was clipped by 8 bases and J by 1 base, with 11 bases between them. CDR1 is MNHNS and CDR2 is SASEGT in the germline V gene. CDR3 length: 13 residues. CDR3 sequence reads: CASGRQLQETQYF. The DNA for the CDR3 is TGTGCCAGCGGTAGACAGCTCCAAGAGACCCAGTACTTC.

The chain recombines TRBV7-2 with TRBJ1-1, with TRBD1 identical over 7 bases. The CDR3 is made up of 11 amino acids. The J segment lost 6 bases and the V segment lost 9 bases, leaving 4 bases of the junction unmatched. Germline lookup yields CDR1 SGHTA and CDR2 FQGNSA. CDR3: CARPQGPEAFF. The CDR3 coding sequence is TGTGCCAGACCACAGGGGCCTGAAGCTTTCTTT.

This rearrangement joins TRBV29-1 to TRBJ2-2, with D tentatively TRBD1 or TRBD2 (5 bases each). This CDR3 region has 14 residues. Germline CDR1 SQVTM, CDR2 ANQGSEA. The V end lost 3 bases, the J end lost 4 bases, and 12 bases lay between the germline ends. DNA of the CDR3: TGCAGCGTTGATGTTGGGGGAGCCACCGGGGAGCTGTTTTTT. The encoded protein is CSVDVGGATGELFF.

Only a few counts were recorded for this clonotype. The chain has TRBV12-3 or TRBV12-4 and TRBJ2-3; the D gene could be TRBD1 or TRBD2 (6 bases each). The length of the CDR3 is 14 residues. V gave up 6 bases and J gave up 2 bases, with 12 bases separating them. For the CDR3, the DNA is TGTGCCAGCAGGGATTGGGGGGCCACAGATACGCAGTATTTT. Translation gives CASRDWGATDTQYF.